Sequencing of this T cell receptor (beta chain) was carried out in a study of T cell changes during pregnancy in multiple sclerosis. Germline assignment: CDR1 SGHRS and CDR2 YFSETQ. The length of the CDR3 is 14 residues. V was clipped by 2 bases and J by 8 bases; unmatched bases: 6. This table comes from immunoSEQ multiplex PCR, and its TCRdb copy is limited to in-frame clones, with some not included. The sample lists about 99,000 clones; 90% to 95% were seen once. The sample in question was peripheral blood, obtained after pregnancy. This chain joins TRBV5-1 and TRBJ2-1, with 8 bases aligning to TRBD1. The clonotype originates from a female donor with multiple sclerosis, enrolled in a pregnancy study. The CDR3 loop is CASSFDRGSHEQFF. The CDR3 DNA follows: TGCGCCAGCAGCTTCGACAGGGGTTCCCATGAGCAGTTCTTC.